Presented here are 9 T cell receptor beta chains from one specimen sequenced in a study of shared clonotypes between healthy human individuals (dated by TCRdb to between 2020 and 2021). Libraries were made using the immunoSEQ multiplex PCR assay. TCRdb's version of the immuneACCESS table is confined to in-frame rearrangements and falls short of the full clone set. An unresolved V gene accounts for under half of the shortfall where checked; the remainder is of unknown origin. For this sample the table gives 2 million to 3 million clones, of which more than 85% were detected only once. 0.36% of the sample comes from the top ten. Material: naive CD4+ T cells from PBMCs. Read against the paper, the sample's cell subset or site label means: CD45RA+ positively selected. Receptor source: a man younger than 30 in good health. Some clones in this sample may be carry-over from other donors' samples.

V gene TRBV30 combines with J gene TRBJ1-1; D is unresolved. This CDR3 region has 12 residues. V dropped 1 base and J dropped 4 bases, with 7 bases sitting between them. Germline CDR1 reads GTSNPN; CDR2 reads SVGIG (reference sequence). The CDR3: CAWSDRRTEAFF. The CDR3, as DNA: TGTGCCTGGAGTGACCGGCGCACTGAAGCTTTCTTT.

The gene calls are TRBV5-1 and TRBJ1-1; tentatively, D is TRBD1 (6 bases). Trimming took off 1 base at V and 2 bases at J, with 9 bases between the two ends. This CDR3 region has 14 residues. Germline-derived CDR1 and CDR2 are SGHRS and YFSETQ. The CDR3 protein is CASSLIGGNTEAFF. DNA of the CDR3: TGCGCCAGCAGCTTGATAGGGGGAAACACTGAAGCTTTCTTT.

The chain recombines TRBV5-5 with TRBJ1-1; unclear D gene. This CDR3 has 13 residues. Trimming shortened V by 2 bases and J by 1 base, and 6 bases separated the two germline ends. Per the germline V gene, CDR1 is SGHKS and CDR2 is YYEKEE (reference sequence). The CDR3 DNA follows: TGTGCCAGCAGCTTCTATTCGAACACTGAAGCTTTCTTT. Amino acid sequence: CASSFYSNTEAFF.

A single count supports this clone. V is TRBV30 and J is TRBJ2-7; 7 bases fit TRBD2. Trimming removed 0 bases from V and 1 base from J; junction bases left unmatched: 6. The CDR3 totals 15 residues. The germline V gene has CDR1 GTSNPN and CDR2 SVGIG (reference sequence). The DNA of the CDR3 is TGTGCCTGGAGTGTGCGAGCGGGAAAATCCTACGAGCAGTACTTC. This codes for CAWSVRAGKSYEQYF.

V and J are TRBV19 and TRBJ1-2; D is perhaps TRBD1 (6 bases). The germline V and J ends were trimmed by 10 bases and 4 bases, with 13 bases remaining between them. The CDR3 length is 12 residues. The germline CDR1 and CDR2 sequences are LNHDA and SQIVND (reference sequence). CDR3 loop: CATSQGTYGYTF. In DNA, the CDR3 is TGTGCCACCTCCCAGGGGACCTATGGCTACACCTTC.

The DNA for the CDR3 is TGTGCCAGCAGCTTATATACGCTTTCCTACGAGCAGTACTTC. Translation: CASSLYTLSYEQYF. The genes are TRBV11-2 and TRBJ2-7, with D hard to call. Germline V gives CDR1 SGHAT, CDR2 FQNNGV. The germline V and J ends were trimmed by 2 bases and 1 base, with 9 bases remaining between them. The CDR3 runs to 14 residues.

This clone was seen only once. The genes are TRBV5-4 and TRBJ2-1; TRBD2 agrees at 7 bases. This CDR3 spans 16 amino acids. Per the germline V gene, CDR1 is SGHNT and CDR2 is YYREEE (reference sequence). V was pared by 4 bases and J by 3 bases, with 10 bases of the junction left unmatched. This CDR3 reads CASSPSGAFGYNEQFF. In DNA, the CDR3 is TGTGCCAGCAGCCCCAGCGGGGCTTTTGGCTACAATGAGCAGTTCTTC.

The chain combines TRBV7-3 with TRBJ2-7; either TRBD1 or TRBD2 may fit D (6 bases each). The germline V gene encodes CDR1 SGHTA and CDR2 FQGTGA. The length of the CDR3 is 16 residues. V was clipped by 4 bases and J by 5 bases, with 21 bases between them. CDR3 sequence (DNA): TGTGCCAGCAGCTCAATAATCGGAGGGGGTCTAGACGAGCAGTACTTC. Translation gives CASSSIIGGGLDEQYF.

This clone was counted only a few times. In the same sample, other DNA sequences code for this CDR3. The chain couples TRBV20-1 to TRBJ2-3; no clear D gene. Germline assignment: CDR1 DFQATT and CDR2 SNEGSKA (reference sequence). Trimming took off 3 bases at V and 4 bases at J, with 2 bases between the two ends. The CDR3 is 10 residues long. The CDR3 here is CSASADTQYF. The CDR3 coding sequence is TGCAGTGCTAGCGCAGATACGCAGTATTTT.